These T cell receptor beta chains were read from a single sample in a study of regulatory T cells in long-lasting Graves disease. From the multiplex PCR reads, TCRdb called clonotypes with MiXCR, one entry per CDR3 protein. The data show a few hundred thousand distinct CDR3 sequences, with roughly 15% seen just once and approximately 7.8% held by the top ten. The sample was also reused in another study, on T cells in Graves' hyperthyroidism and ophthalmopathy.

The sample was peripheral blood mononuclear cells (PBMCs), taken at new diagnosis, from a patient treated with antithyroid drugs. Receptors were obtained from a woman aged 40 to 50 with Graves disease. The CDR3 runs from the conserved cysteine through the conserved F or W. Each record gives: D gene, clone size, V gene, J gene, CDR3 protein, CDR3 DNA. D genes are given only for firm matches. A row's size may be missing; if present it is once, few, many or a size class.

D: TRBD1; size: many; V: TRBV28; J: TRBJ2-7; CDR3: CASKEGQGAYEQYF; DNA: TGTGCCAGCAAAGAGGGACAGGGGGCCTACGAGCAGTACTTC
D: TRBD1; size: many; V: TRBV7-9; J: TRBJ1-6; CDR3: CASSYRTGPGSPLHF; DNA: TGTGCCAGCAGCTACCGGACAGGGCCGGGTTCACCCCTCCACTTT
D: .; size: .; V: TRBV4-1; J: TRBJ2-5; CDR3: CASSQVYGGLGETQYF; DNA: TGCGCCAGCAGCCAAGTTTATGGAGGGCTCGGAGAGACCCAGTACTTC
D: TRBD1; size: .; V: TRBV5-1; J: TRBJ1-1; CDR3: CASSFQVTTGWVENTEAFF; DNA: TGCGCCAGCAGCTTCCAAGTTACGACAGGGTGGGTAGAGAACACTGAAGCTTTCTTT
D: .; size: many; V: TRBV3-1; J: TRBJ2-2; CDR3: CASSLAGNPPGELFF; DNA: TGTGCCAGCAGCCTCGCCGGGAACCCGCCCGGGGAGCTGTTTTTT
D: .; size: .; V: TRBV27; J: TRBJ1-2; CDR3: CASSLSGVADHGYTF; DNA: TGTGCCAGCAGTTTATCTGGGGTGGCGGACCATGGCTACACCTTC
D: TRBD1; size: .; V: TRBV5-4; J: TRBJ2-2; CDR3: CASSEPGQASTGELFF; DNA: TGTGCCAGCAGCGAACCGGGACAGGCTTCCACCGGGGAGCTGTTTTTT
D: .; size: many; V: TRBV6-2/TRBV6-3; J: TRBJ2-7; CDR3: CASSYETRRQGRYEQYF; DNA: TGTGCCAGCAGTTACGAGACGAGGCGCCAGGGACGCTACGAGCAGTACTTC
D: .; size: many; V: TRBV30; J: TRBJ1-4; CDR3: CAWSSQINEKLFF; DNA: TGTGCCTGGAGTAGCCAGATTAATGAAAAACTGTTTTTT
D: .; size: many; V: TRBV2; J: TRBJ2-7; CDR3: CASSATGRAYEQYF; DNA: TGTGCCAGCAGTGCGACAGGGAGGGCCTACGAGCAGTACTTC
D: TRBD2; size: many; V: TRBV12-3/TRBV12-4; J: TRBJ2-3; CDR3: CASSLARSSGTLGGTDTQYF; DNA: TGTGCCAGCAGTTTAGCGCGGTCTAGCGGGACGTTGGGGGGCACAGATACGCAGTATTTT
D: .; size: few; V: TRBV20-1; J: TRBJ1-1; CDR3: CSARIGPHRETEAFF; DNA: TGCAGTGCTAGGATAGGCCCCCATAGGGAGACTGAAGCTTTCTTT
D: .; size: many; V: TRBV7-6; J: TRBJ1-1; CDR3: CASSLERGLNTEAFF; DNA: TGTGCCAGCAGCTTAGAGCGGGGCCTGAACACTGAAGCTTTCTTT
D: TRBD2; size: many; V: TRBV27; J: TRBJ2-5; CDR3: CASSLTSGTGQETQYF; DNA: TGTGCCAGCAGTTTGACTAGCGGGACGGGGCAAGAGACCCAGTACTTC
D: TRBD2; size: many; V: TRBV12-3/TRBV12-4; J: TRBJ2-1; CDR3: CASSLFPSGGYNEQFF; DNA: TGTGCCAGCAGTTTGTTCCCTAGCGGAGGCTACAATGAGCAGTTCTTC
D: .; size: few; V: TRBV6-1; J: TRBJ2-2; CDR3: CASSEGGGRPGELFF; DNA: TGTGCCAGCAGTGAAGGTGGGGGGCGCCCCGGGGAGCTGTTTTTT
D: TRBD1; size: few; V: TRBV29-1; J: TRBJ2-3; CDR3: CSVEGTGYMDPPEDTQYF; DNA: TGCAGCGTTGAAGGGACAGGGTATATGGACCCGCCTGAGGATACGCAGTATTTT
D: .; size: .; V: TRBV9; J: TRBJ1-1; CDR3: CAGSVDPGRNTEAFF; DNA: TGTGCCGGCAGCGTAGACCCGGGGAGGAACACTGAAGCTTTCTTT